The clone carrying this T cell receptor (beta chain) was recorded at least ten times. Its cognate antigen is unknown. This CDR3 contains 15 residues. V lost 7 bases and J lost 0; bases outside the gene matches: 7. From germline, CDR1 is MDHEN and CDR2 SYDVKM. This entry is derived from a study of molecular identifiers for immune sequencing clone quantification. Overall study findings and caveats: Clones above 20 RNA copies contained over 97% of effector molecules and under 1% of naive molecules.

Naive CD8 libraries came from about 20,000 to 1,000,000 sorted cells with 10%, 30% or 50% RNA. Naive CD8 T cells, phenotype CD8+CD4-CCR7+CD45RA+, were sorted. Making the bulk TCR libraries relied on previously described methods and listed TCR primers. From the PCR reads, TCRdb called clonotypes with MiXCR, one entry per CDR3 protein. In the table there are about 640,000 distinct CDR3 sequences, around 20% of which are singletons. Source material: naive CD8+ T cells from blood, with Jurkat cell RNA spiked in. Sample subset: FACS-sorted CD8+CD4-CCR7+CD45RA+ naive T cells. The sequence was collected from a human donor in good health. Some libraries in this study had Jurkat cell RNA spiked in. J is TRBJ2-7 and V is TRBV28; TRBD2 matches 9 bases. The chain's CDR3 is CASTPTSGSSYEQYF. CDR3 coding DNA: TGTGCCAGCACCCCGACTAGCGGTAGCTCCTACGAGCAGTACTTC.